The 32 T cell receptor beta chains in this list originate from one sample, sequenced in a study of cytomegalovirus exposure and HLA in healthy donors. Researchers ran the PCR with 60 Vbeta and 13 Jbeta primers. TCRdb's table, derived via immunoSEQ multiplex PCR, lists solely in-frame clones and lacks some. The table lists over 130,000 clones, roughly two thirds of them singletons. Material for sequencing was PBMCs. These receptors all stem from a male donor in good health and CMV-seronegative.

This clone was detected only once. V gene TRBV7-9 combines with J gene TRBJ2-1; no firm D call. Germline V gene lookup returns CDR1 SEHNR and CDR2 FQNEAQ (reference sequence). The V end was cut by 6 bases, the J end by 3 bases, with 6 bases between. The CDR3 sequence is 12 residues long. The CDR3 reads CASRGSYNEQFF. CDR3 coding DNA: TGTGCCAGCAGGGGCAGCTACAATGAGCAGTTCTTC. Full variable domain (remainder filled in from reference TRBV7-9 and TRBJ2-1): DTGVSQNPRHKITKRGQNVTFRCDPISEHNRLYWYRQTLGQGPEFLTYFQNEAQLEKSRLLSDRFSAERPKGSFSTLEIQRTEQGDSAMYLCASRGSYNEQFFGPGTRLTVL.

The rearrangement joins TRBV7-9 to TRBJ2-5; no definite D call. The ends were cut back, 2 bases at V and 2 bases at J, with 12 bases in the middle. Per germline, CDR1 SEHNR and CDR2 FQNEAQ (reference sequence). The CDR3 extends over 15 amino acids. The CDR3: CASSLNLADQETQYF. The CDR3 DNA follows: TGTGCCAGCAGCTTAAATTTGGCAGATCAAGAGACCCAGTACTTC.

This clone was seen more than once but under ten times. The CDR3 reads CASSLWGPSGNTIYF. The CDR3 nucleotides read TGTGCCAGCAGTTTATGGGGCCCCTCTGGAAACACCATATATTTT. The rearrangement links TRBV28 to TRBJ1-3, with D unresolved. The ends were cut back, 0 bases at V and 0 bases at J, with 6 bases in the middle. Germline CDR1 is MDHEN and CDR2 is SYDVKM. The CDR3 runs 15 residues.

There are a few counts of this clone. V usage is TRBV6-7 and J usage is TRBJ2-3, with 8 nucleotides matching TRBD1. TRBV6-7 is an ORF for which the function is uncertain. The V segment lost 4 bases and the J segment 6 bases; nucleotides outside the gene matches: 3. There are 13 residues in the CDR3. CDR3 sequence (DNA): TGTGCCAGCAGTTCCGGACAGGGCGATACGCAGTATTTT. Translated, it gives CASSSGQGDTQYF.

This rearrangement joins TRBV5-1 to TRBJ2-7, with a tentative D call TRBD1 (6 bases). The germline CDR1 and CDR2 sequences are SGHRS and YFSETQ. CDR3 size: 18 residues. Trimming cost V 4 bases and J 0 bases, with 23 bases left between them. DNA of the CDR3: TGCGCCAGCAGCCAAAATAGCGTTGGTAGGGGGACCTCCTACGAGCAGTACTTC. Amino acid sequence: CASSQNSVGRGTSYEQYF. Based on the CDR3 plus reference TRBV5-1 and TRBJ2-7, the full variable domain is KAGVTQTPRYLIKTRGQQVTLSCSPISGHRSVSWYQQTPGQGLQFLFEYFSETQRNKGNFPGRFSGRQFSNSRSEMNVSTLELGDSALYLCASSQNSVGRGTSYEQYFGPGTRLTVT.

The gene calls are TRBV6-5 and TRBJ2-3; 13 bases match TRBD2. J gave up 8 bases and V 7 bases, and 6 bases lay outside the gene matches. Germline CDR1 reads MNHEY; CDR2 reads SVGAGI. The CDR3 is 14 residues long. The CDR3 nucleotides read TGTGCCAGCAACCAGACTAGCGGGGGGAGTACGCAGTATTTT. Protein product: CASNQTSGGSTQYF.

The chain employs TRBV14 and TRBJ2-2; 7 positions match TRBD2. Unmatched junction bases numbered 3, after V lost 1 base and J lost 7 bases. Germline CDR1 reads SGHDN; CDR2 reads FVKESK. The CDR3 consists of 14 residues. DNA for the CDR3: TGTGCCAGCAGCCAAGCGGGGGGAGGCGGGGAGCTGTTTTTT. Translated: CASSQAGGGGELFF.

This clone showed up just once. The chain uses TRBV6-4 and TRBJ1-1, with D possibly TRBD1 on 6 matching bases. Trimming cost V 0 bases and J 4 bases, with 12 bases left between them. CDR3 length: 15 residues. Germline V gene lookup returns CDR1 MRHNA and CDR2 SNTAGT. CDR3 residues: CASSDSRGGSTEAFF. CDR3 nucleotide sequence: TGTGCCAGCAGTGACTCGAGGGGGGGAAGCACTGAAGCTTTCTTT.

V and J are TRBV5-4 and TRBJ1-4; 11 nucleotides line up with TRBD1. V dropped 4 bases and J dropped 7; count of bases not matched to a gene: 6. Looked up from germline, CDR1 is SGHNT and CDR2 is YYREEE (reference sequence). This CDR3 comprises 15 residues. The CDR3 loop is CASSRGGTGGEKLFF. The CDR3 DNA follows: TGTGCCAGCAGCCGCGGCGGGACAGGGGGTGAAAAACTGTTTTTT.

This clone has only a few counts. This chain joins TRBV6-6 and TRBJ1-6, with 7 bases that match TRBD1. J gave up 8 bases and V 2 bases, and 9 bases lay outside the gene matches. Per germline, CDR1 MNHNY and CDR2 SVGAGI (reference sequence). The CDR3 is made up of 16 amino acids. The CDR3, as DNA: TGTGCCAGCAGTTACCCAAGACAGGGTCTCGATTCACCCCTCCACTTT. Translating it yields CASSYPRQGLDSPLHF.

The V call is TRBV7-8, the J call TRBJ2-5, with D possibly being TRBD2 (6 bases). Trimming took 6 bases from V and 2 from J, leaving 13 bases between them. Germline assignment: CDR1 SGHVS and CDR2 FQNEAQ. The length of the CDR3 is 14 residues. CDR3 bases: TGTGCCAGCAGGGAGGGCAGGCTACAAGAGACCCAGTACTTC. Protein sequence: CASREGRLQETQYF.

The chain has TRBV11-2 and TRBJ1-2; maybe TRBD1 (6 bases). Trimming took off 5 bases at V and 6 bases at J, with 22 bases between the two ends. This CDR3 is built from 16 residues. Germline loops: CDR1 SGHAT, CDR2 FQNNGV. Written as DNA, the CDR3 is TGTGCCAGCAGCCCGAATCAGCCCAGGGGAAGCAATGGCTACACCTTC. It codes for CASSPNQPRGSNGYTF.

The sample holds a few counts of this clone. The chain uses TRBV27 and TRBJ2-5, with D possibly TRBD1 on 6 matching bases. V lost 7 bases and J 5 bases, leaving 17 bases between the germline ends. The CDR3 runs to 14 residues. The V gene's germline CDR1 is MNHEY and CDR2 SMNVEV (reference sequence). CDR3 in amino acids: CASKGRQAGETQYF. The CDR3 DNA sequence: TGTGCCAGCAAGGGTAGACAGGCGGGCGAGACCCAGTACTTC.

This clone was observed a few times. The chain couples TRBV11-1 to TRBJ2-7; 8 bases are shared with TRBD1. The V segment lost 2 bases and the J segment 2 bases; nucleotides outside the gene matches: 11. The length of the CDR3 is 17 residues. Germline V gene lookup returns CDR1 SGHAT and CDR2 FQDESV (reference sequence). Here the CDR3 DNA reads TGTGCCAGCAGCTTATCCGCTTGGACAGGGAACCCCTACGAGCAGTACTTC. Its translation: CASSLSAWTGNPYEQYF.

The chain employs TRBV7-2 and TRBJ1-1, with D possibly TRBD1 on 6 matching bases. Trimming took 2 bases from V and 4 from J, leaving 17 bases between them. CDR1 and CDR2 (germline): SGHTA, FQGNSA. CDR3 length equals 16 residues. The CDR3 sequence is CASSLMGAASGTEAFF. CDR3 nucleotide sequence: TGTGCCAGCAGCTTAATGGGGGCGGCGAGTGGCACTGAAGCTTTCTTT.

The DNA for the CDR3 is TGTGCCAGTACCGCAGACAGGGCCCCTGGAGAGCAGTACTTC. Translating gives CASTADRAPGEQYF. The genes are TRBV19 and TRBJ2-7; 7 nucleotides match TRBD1. J was trimmed by 7 bases and V by 7 bases; bases with no gene match: 13. The CDR3 is made up of 14 amino acids. Germline CDR1 LNHDA, CDR2 SQIVND (reference sequence).

This clone was counted between two and nine times. The chain joins TRBV28 to TRBJ2-7; D may be TRBD1 (6 bases). CDR1 and CDR2 (germline): MDHEN, SYDVKM. This CDR3 contains 15 residues. V lost 5 bases to trimming and J lost 3 bases, with 17 bases between them. The DNA of the CDR3 is TGTGCCAGCAGTGGTGCATGGGACACTCACTACGAGCAGTACTTC. This codes for CASSGAWDTHYEQYF.

This clone was picked up a small number of times. The V call is TRBV10-2, the J call TRBJ1-5; 7 nucleotides line up with TRBD1. This CDR3 comprises 15 residues. Per the germline V gene, CDR1 is WSHSY and CDR2 is SAAADI. J gave up 1 base and V 5 bases, and 5 bases lay outside the gene matches. CDR3 sequence reads: CASSLDRASNQPQHF. DNA of the CDR3: TGCGCCAGCAGTCTAGACAGGGCGAGCAATCAGCCCCAGCATTTT.

This clone was detected only a few times. This chain joins TRBV30 and TRBJ1-5; no definite D call. This CDR3 is built from 14 residues. The germline V gene encodes CDR1 GTSNPN and CDR2 SVGIG (reference sequence). The V end was cut by 4 bases, the J end by 0 bases, with 10 bases between. DNA for the CDR3: TGTGCCTGGAATGGAGGTAATAGCAATCAGCCCCAGCATTTT. It yields the protein CAWNGGNSNQPQHF.

As regards this clone: One end of the junction is discordant with germline, which a read error may explain. The V and J genes are TRBV7-7 and TRBJ2-3; 13 nucleotides line up with TRBD2. CDR3 length: 16 amino acids. Germline CDR1 is SSHAT and CDR2 is FNYEAQ (reference sequence). DNA for the CDR3: TGTGCTAGCAGCGCATTACTAGCGGGGGGGCCAGATACGCAGTATTTT. It yields the protein CASSALLAGGPDTQYF.

V is TRBV27 and J is TRBJ2-5; D possibly corresponds to TRBD1 (6 bases). Looked up from germline, CDR1 is MNHEY and CDR2 is SMNVEV (reference sequence). V lost 3 bases and J lost 0, with 11 bases in between. The CDR3 is made up of 15 amino acids. This chain's CDR3 is CASSFEQGNQETQYF. The CDR3 nucleotides are TGTGCCAGCAGTTTTGAACAGGGCAACCAAGAGACCCAGTACTTC.

The V call is TRBV7-9, the J call TRBJ2-1; D is unresolved. Germline-derived CDR1 and CDR2 are SEHNR and FQNEAQ (reference sequence). Between the trimmed V and J ends, which lost 4 bases and 9 bases, there was a span of 10 bases. CDR3 length: 12 amino acids. The CDR3: CASSSANSEQFF. Here the CDR3 DNA reads TGTGCCAGCAGCTCGGCGAACAGTGAGCAGTTCTTC.

A remark on this clone: Because it lacks the conserved phenylalanine or tryptophan at the end, this CDR3 is likely a read error. The V and J genes are TRBV30 and TRBJ1-2; tentatively, D is TRBD1 (5 bases). Trimming removed 2 bases at V and 7 bases at J, with 11 bases between. The CDR3 is made up of 12 amino acids. CDR1 GTSNPN and CDR2 SVGIG come from the germline V gene (reference sequence). CDR3 bases: TGTGCCTGGAGTAGGCAGGGCCCTGGCTACACCTCC. Translating gives CAWSRQGPGYTS.

This clone was seen only once. The rearrangement joins TRBV5-1 to TRBJ2-1; TRBD1 aligns across 9 bases. Germline V CDR1 and CDR2: SGHRS, YFSETQ. V shed 4 bases, J shed 6 bases, and the junction held 5 bases outside the gene matches. The CDR3 runs to 14 residues. CDR3 sequence reads: CASSADRGSNEQFF. The CDR3 DNA reads TGCGCCAGCAGCGCCGACAGGGGGTCCAATGAGCAGTTCTTC.

In this sample, this clone turned up a few times. The genes are TRBV5-1 and TRBJ2-7, with TRBD2 matching over 8 bases. V lost 0 bases, J lost 5 bases, and 7 bases stayed unmatched. The germline CDR1 and CDR2 sequences are SGHRS and YFSETQ. The CDR3 spans 15 residues. The CDR3 bases are TGCGCCAGCAGCTTGGATTCGGGGGGGCAGAACGAGCAGTACTTC. Translated, it gives CASSLDSGGQNEQYF. Combining the CDR3 with reference TRBV5-1 and TRBJ2-7 gives the whole variable domain KAGVTQTPRYLIKTRGQQVTLSCSPISGHRSVSWYQQTPGQGLQFLFEYFSETQRNKGNFPGRFSGRQFSNSRSEMNVSTLELGDSALYLCASSLDSGGQNEQYFGPGTRLTVT.

The rearrangement joins TRBV6-6 to TRBJ1-2; tentatively, D is TRBD1 (5 bases). The CDR3 runs to 15 residues. V lost 3 bases, J lost 8 bases, and 19 bases lay in between. The germline gives CDR1 MNHNY, CDR2 SVGAGI (reference sequence). As DNA, the CDR3 is TGTGCCAGCAGTTATTATCACGAAGGGGAGGGGGGCTACACCTTC. Encoded protein: CASSYYHEGEGGYTF.

This chain links TRBV5-5 with TRBJ2-7; 7 bases agree with TRBD1. J gave up 3 bases and V 2 bases, and 5 bases lay outside the gene matches. This CDR3 has 14 residues. Germline values: CDR1 SGHKS, CDR2 YYEKEE (reference sequence). This chain's CDR3 is CASSFSPGGYEQYF. CDR3 coding DNA: TGTGCCAGCAGCTTTTCCCCAGGGGGCTACGAGCAGTACTTC. The whole variable domain, remainder taken from reference TRBV5-5 and TRBJ2-7, is DAGVTQSPTHLIKTRGQQVTLRCSPISGHKSVSWYQQVLGQGPQFIFQYYEKEERGRGNFPDRFSARQFPNYSSELNVNALLLGDSALYLCASSFSPGGYEQYFGPGTRLTVT.

The chain recombines TRBV4-1 with TRBJ1-4, with 8 positions matching TRBD1. This CDR3 has 20 amino acids. Unmatched junction bases numbered 13, after V lost 1 base and J lost 0 bases. Germline V CDR1 and CDR2: MGHRA, YSYEKL. The CDR3 loop is CASSQVPGQGRFTTNEKLFF. CDR3 DNA: TGCGCCAGCAGCCAAGTCCCCGGACAGGGCCGTTTTACAACTAATGAAAAACTGTTTTTT.

The gene calls are TRBV7-9 and TRBJ1-2; no firm D call. V gave up 0 bases and J gave up 2 bases, with 4 bases separating them. Germline CDR1 reads SEHNR; CDR2 reads FQNEAQ (reference sequence). The CDR3 spans 13 residues. The CDR3 is CASSLARNYGYTF. In DNA form, the CDR3 reads TGTGCCAGCAGCTTAGCCAGGAACTATGGCTACACCTTC.

CDR3 sequence reads: CASGGTGVIGELFF. The CDR3 DNA reads TGTGCCAGCGGGGGGACAGGGGTGATCGGGGAGCTGTTTTTT. The chain uses TRBV7-2 and TRBJ2-2, with 10 bases that match TRBD1. Germline trimming cut 8 bases from V and 7 bases from J; bases unmatched to any gene: 7. Germline CDR1 is SGHTA and CDR2 is FQGNSA. This CDR3 region has 14 residues.

The chain uses TRBV7-2 and TRBJ2-3; TRBD2 aligns across 11 bases. Germline CDR1 reads SGHTA; CDR2 reads FQGNSA. The ends lost 4 bases at V and 4 bases at J; junction bases unmatched: 1. The CDR3 covers 14 residues. The CDR3 sequence is CASSYSGGADTQYF. Here the CDR3 DNA reads TGTGCCAGCAGCTATAGCGGGGGGGCAGATACGCAGTATTTT.

This clone came up a few times. The chain has TRBV4-3 and TRBJ1-3; 8 nucleotides match TRBD1. CDR3 length: 21 amino acids. V shed 4 bases and J 0 bases; nucleotides not matched to a gene: 20. Per germline, CDR1 LGHNA and CDR2 YSLEER. The CDR3 bases are TGCGCCAGCAGCCGAGCATTCGGGACAGGATACCGAGGGCTCTCTGGAAACACCATATATTTT. Protein sequence: CASSRAFGTGYRGLSGNTIYF.